This TCR beta chain is from a study of CD8 T cells in Susac syndrome. The RNA input was roughly 0.45 to 1 ug, and it was reverse transcribed with random hexamers. TCRdb re-called the immunoSEQ multiplex PCR reads with MiXCR, one entry per CDR3 protein. Found here are some 100,000 distinct CDR3 sequences, 92% of them singletons; the top ten hold approximately 0.12%. The study used healthy donors as controls matched for age and sex. Negative isolation yielded the CD8+ and CD4+ T cells, while FACS enriched the TEMRA cells. Germline assignment: CDR1 DFQATT and CDR2 SNEGSKA (reference sequence). This CDR3 has 13 residues. Trimming cost V 1 base and J 4 bases, with 8 bases left between them.

The sample comprised CD8+ T cells from PBMCs. This chain uses TRBV20-1 with TRBJ1-3; the D is unclear. The TCR comes from a human donor in good health. CDR3 sequence (DNA): TGCAGTGCTAGAGGGTCAGCGGGAAACACCATATATTTT. As protein: CSARGSAGNTIYF.